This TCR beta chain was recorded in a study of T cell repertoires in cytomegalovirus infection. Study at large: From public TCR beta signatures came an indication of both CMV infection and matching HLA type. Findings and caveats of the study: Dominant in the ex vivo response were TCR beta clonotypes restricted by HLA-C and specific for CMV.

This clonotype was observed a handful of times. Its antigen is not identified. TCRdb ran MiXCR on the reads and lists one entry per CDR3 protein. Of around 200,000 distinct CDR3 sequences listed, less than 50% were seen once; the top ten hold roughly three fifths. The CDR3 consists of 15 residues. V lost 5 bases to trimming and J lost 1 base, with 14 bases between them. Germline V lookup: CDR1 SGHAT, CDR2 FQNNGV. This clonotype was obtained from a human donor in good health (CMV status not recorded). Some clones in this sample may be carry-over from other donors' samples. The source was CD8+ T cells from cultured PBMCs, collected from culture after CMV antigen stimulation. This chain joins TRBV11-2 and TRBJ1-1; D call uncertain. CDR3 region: CASSPPGLQNTEAFF. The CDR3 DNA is TGTGCCAGCAGCCCACCAGGACTGCAGAACACTGAAGCTTTCTTT.